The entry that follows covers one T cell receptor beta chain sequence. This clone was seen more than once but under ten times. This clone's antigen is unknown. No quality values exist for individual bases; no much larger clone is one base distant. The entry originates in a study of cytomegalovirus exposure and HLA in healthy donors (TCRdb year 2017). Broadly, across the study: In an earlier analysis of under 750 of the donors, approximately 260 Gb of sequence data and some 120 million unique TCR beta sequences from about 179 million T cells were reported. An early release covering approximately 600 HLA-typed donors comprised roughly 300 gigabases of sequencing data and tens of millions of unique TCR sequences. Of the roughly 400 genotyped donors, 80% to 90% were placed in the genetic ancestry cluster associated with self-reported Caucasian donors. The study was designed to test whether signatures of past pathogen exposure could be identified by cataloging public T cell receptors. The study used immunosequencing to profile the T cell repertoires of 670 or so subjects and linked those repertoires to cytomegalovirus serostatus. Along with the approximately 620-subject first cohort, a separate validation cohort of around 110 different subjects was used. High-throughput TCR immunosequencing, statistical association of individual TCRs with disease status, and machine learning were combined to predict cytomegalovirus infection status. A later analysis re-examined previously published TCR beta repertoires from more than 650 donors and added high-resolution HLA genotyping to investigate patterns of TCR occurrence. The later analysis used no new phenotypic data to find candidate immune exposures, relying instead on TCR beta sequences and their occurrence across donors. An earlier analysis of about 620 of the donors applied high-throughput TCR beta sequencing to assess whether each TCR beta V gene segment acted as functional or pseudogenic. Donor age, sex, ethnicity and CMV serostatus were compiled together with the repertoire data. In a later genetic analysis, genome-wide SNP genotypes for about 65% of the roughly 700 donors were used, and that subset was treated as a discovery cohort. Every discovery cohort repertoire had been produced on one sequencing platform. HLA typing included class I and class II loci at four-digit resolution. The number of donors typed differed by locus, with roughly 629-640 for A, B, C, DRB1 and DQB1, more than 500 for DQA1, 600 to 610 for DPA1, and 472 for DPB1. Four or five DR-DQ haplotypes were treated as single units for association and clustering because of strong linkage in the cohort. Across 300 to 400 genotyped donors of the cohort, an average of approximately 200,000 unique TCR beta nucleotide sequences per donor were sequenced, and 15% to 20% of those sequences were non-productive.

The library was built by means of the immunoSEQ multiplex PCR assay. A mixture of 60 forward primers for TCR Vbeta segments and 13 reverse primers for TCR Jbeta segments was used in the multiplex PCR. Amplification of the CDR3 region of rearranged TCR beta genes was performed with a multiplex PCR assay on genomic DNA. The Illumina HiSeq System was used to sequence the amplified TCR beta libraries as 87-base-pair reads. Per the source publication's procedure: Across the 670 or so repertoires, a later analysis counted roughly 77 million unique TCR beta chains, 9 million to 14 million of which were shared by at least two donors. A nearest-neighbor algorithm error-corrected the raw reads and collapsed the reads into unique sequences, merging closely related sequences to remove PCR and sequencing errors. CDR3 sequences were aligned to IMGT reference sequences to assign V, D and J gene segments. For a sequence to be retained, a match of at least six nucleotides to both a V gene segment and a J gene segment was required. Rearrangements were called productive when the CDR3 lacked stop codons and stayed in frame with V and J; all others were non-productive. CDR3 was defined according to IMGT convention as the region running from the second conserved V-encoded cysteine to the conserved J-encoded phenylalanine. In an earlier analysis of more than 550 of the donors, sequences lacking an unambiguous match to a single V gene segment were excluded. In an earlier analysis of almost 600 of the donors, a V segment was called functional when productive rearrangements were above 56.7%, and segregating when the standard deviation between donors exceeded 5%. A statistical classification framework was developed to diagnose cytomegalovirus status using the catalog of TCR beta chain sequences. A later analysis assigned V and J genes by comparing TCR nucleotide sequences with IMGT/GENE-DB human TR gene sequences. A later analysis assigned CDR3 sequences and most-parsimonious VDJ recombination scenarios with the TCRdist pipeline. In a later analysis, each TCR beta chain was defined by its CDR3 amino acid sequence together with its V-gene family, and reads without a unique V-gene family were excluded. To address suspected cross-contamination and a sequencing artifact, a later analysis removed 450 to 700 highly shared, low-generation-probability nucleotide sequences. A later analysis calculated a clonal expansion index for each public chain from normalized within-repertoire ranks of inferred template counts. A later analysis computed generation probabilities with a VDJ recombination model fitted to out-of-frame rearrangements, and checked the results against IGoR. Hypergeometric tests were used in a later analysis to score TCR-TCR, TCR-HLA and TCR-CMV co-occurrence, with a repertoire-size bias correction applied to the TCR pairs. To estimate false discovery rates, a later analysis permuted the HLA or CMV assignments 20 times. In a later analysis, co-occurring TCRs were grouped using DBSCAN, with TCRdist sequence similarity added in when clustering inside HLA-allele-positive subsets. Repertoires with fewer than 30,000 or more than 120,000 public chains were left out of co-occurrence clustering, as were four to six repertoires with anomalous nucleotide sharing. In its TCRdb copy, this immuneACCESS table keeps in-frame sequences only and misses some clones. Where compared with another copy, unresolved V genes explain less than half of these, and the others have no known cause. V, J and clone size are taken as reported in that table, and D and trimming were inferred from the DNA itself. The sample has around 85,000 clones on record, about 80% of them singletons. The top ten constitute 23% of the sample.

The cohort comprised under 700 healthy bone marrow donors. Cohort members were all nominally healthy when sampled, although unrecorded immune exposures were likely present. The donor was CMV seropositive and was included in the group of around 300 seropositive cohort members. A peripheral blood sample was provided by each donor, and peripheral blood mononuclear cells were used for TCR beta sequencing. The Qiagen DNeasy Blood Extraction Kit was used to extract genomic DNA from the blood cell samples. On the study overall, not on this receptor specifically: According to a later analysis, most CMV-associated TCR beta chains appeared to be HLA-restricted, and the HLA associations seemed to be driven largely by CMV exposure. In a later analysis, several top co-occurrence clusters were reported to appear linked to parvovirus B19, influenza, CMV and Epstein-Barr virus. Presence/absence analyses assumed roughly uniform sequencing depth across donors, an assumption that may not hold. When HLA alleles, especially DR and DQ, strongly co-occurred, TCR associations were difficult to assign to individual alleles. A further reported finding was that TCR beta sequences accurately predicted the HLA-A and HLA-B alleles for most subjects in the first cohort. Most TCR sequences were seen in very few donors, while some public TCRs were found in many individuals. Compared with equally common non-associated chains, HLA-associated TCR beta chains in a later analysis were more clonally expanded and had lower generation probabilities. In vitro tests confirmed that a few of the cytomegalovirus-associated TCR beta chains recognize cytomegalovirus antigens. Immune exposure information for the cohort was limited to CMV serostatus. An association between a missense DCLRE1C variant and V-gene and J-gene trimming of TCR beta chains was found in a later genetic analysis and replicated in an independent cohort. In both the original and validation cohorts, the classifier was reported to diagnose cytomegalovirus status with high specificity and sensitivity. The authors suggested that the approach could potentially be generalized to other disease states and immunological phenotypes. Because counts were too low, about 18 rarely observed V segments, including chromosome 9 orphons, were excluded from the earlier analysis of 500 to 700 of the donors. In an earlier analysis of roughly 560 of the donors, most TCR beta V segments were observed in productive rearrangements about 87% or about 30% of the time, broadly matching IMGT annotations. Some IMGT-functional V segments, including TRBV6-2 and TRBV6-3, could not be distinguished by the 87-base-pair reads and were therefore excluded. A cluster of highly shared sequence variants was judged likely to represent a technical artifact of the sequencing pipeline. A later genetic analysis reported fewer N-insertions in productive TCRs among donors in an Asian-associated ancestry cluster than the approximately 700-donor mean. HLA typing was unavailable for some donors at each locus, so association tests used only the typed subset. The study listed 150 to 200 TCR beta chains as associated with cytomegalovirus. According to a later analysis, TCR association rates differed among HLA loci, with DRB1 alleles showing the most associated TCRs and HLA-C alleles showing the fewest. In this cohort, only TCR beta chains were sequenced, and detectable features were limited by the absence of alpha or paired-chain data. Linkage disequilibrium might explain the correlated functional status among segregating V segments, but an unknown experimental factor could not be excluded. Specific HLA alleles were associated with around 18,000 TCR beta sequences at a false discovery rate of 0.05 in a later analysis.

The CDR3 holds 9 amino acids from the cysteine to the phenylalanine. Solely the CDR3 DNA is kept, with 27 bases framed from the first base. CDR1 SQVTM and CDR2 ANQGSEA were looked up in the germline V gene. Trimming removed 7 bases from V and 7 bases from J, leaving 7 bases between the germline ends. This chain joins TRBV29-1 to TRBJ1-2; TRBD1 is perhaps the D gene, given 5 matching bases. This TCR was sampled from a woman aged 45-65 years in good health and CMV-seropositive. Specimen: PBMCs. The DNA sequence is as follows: TGCAGCGATGACAGTGGCTACACCTTC. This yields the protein CSDDSGYTF.